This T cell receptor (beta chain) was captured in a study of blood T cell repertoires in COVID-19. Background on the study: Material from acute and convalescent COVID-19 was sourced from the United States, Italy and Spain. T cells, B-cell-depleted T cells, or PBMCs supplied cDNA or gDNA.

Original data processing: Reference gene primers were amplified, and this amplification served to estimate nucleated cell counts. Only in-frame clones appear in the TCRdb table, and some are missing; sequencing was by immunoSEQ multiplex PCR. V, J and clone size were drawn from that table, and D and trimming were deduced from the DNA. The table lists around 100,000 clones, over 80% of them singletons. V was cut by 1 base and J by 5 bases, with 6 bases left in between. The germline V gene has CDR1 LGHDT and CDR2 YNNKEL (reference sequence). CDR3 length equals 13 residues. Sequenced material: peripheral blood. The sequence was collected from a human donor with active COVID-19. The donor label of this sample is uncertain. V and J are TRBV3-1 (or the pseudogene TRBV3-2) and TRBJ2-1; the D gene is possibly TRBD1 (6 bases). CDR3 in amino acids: CASSQGQDNEQFF. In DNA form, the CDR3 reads TGTGCCAGCAGCCAAGGACAGGACAATGAGCAGTTCTTC.